Reported below is one T cell receptor beta chain. This entry comes from a study of tumor-infiltrating lymphocytes in primary liver carcinoma. The authors took blood RNA from unsorted whole blood and also extracted germline DNA. The researchers produced TCR beta cDNA from 500 ng total RNA with a constant-region primer. Modified slightly, ARM-PCR produced TCR beta libraries over three nested multiplex PCR rounds. The opening two PCR rounds, approximately 10 cycles each, paired TRBV1-TRBV30 forward primers with a C-beta reverse primer. TCRdb re-derived calls from the multiplex PCR reads in MiXCR, one entry per CDR3 protein. The table shows some 190,000 distinct CDR3 sequences, with roughly 60% occurring only once. Trimming took 7 bases from V and 1 from J, leaving 13 bases between them. From germline, CDR1 is SQVTM and CDR2 ANQGSEA. The CDR3 is made up of 13 amino acids.

Source material: peripheral blood. The source is a man aged 35 to 55 with primary liver carcinoma and hepatitis B virus infection. The chain employs TRBV29-1 and TRBJ1-1, with D unclear. CDR3 residues: CSANVLTNTEAFF. CDR3 sequence (DNA): TGCAGCGCAAACGTTTTAACGAACACTGAAGCTTTCTTT. The full variable domain, completed using reference TRBV29-1 and TRBJ1-1, is SAVISQKPSRDICQRGTSLTIQCQVDSQVTMMFWYRQQPGQSLTLIATANQGSEATYESGFVIDKFPISRPNLTFSTLTVSNMSPEDSSIYLCSANVLTNTEAFFGQGTRLTVV.